The 6 T cell receptor beta chains presented below share a single source sample, sequenced in a study of OX40 agonist ivuxolimab in advanced cancers. Receptors were amplified or captured by the immunoSEQ multiplex PCR assay. Held by TCRdb, this immuneACCESS table contains in-frame sequences only and omits some clones. Under half of the omission traces to an unresolved V gene where checked; the cause of the rest is unknown. The sample profile shows under 70,000 clones; roughly nine tenths of them were found once. 9.5% to 14% of the sample goes to the ten largest clones. The starting material was CD4+ or CD8+ T cells sorted from blood, obtained in a trial of the OX40 agonist ivuxolimab. The receptor set was obtained from an adult with an advanced solid tumor such as melanoma, head and neck, liver or kidney cancer.

This clone was detected only once. This chain uses TRBV7-2 with TRBJ1-2; the D is unclear. Germline-derived CDR1 and CDR2 are SGHTA and FQGNSA. The length of the CDR3 is 14 residues. V gave up 5 bases and J gave up 8 bases, with 18 bases separating them. CDR3 protein: CASSPRASVGGYTF. CDR3 bases: TGTGCCAGCAGCCCACGGGCCTCCGTAGGCGGCTACACCTTC.

The rearrangement joins TRBV23-1 to TRBJ2-2; D is ambiguous. TRBV23-1 is an ORF, and what it does is uncertain. The CDR3 runs 19 residues. The V end was cut by 2 bases, the J end by 0 bases, with 19 bases between. The CDR3 is CASSQKGVGQQTNTGELFF. CDR3 sequence (DNA): TGCGCCAGCAGTCAAAAAGGTGTGGGTCAACAGACGAACACCGGGGAGCTGTTTTTT.

This chain links TRBV27 with TRBJ2-2, with D maybe TRBD2 (6 bases). The CDR3 contains 15 residues. The V gene's germline CDR1 is MNHEY and CDR2 SMNVEV (reference sequence). V gave up 3 bases and J gave up 0 bases, with 8 bases separating them. CDR3 coding DNA: TGTGCCAGCAGTTTTGGGGGGACGAACACCGGGGAGCTGTTTTTT. Protein product: CASSFGGTNTGELFF.

The chain is built from TRBV5-6 and TRBJ2-2, with D uncertain. This CDR3 has 15 residues. The V end was cut by 0 bases, the J end by 5 bases, with 11 bases between. Germline CDR1 SGHDT, CDR2 YYEEEE. CDR3 coding DNA: TGTGCCAGCAGCTTGGTCGGACGTCATACCGGGGAGCTGTTTTTT. This sequence encodes CASSLVGRHTGELFF.

This clone has a single count. The gene calls are TRBV29-1 and TRBJ1-4; no reliable D call. The germline V and J ends were trimmed by 7 bases and 6 bases, with 15 bases remaining between them. The CDR3 is 13 residues long. CDR1 and CDR2 from the germline V gene are SQVTM and ANQGSEA. As DNA, the CDR3 is TGCAGCGGGACCGACCGAGACCATGAAAAACTGTTTTTT. Encoded protein: CSGTDRDHEKLFF.

This chain connects TRBV11-2 to TRBJ2-3; 11 bases map to TRBD2. V lost 6 bases to trimming and J lost 4 bases; unmatched junction nucleotides: 9. The germline CDR1 and CDR2 sequences are SGHAT and FQNNGV. The CDR3 runs 16 residues. CDR3 DNA sequence: TGTGCCAGCAGGGACGAGACTAGCGGGGCGCCAGATACGCAGTATTTT. Its translation is CASRDETSGAPDTQYF.